A selection of T cell receptor beta chains follows, all from one sample in a study of tumor-infiltrating lymphocytes in localized non-small cell lung cancer. The table came from immunoSEQ multiplex PCR; TCRdb's copy has only in-frame clones and leaves some out. The table has around 9,800 clones, almost 80% seen once. The sequencing sample was made of lung tumor tissue. The receptors come from a human donor with non-small cell lung cancer. CDR3s include the opening cysteine and the closing phenylalanine or tryptophan. The D gene is left open where the match is weak. Not every row has a clone size; where given, it reads once, few, many or a size class.

d_gene	v_gene	abundance	j_gene	CDR3aa	CDR3nt
-	TRBV10-3	-	TRBJ1-1	CAISDRGSNTEAFF	TGTGCCATCAGTGATCGGGGTTCGAACACTGAAGCTTTCTTT
TRBD2	TRBV6-5	-	TRBJ2-1	CASGGLGGHEQFF	TGTGCCAGCGGGGGACTAGGGGGTCATGAGCAGTTCTTC
-	TRBV13	-	TRBJ1-1	CASSPGDLVDTEAFF	TGTGCCAGCAGCCCCGGGGATCTTGTAGACACTGAAGCTTTCTTT
TRBD2	TRBV28	-	TRBJ2-6	CASSLYGLAGNSGANVLTF	TGTGCCAGCAGTTTATATGGTCTAGCGGGAAACTCTGGGGCCAACGTCCTGACTTTC
TRBD2	TRBV6-5	few	TRBJ2-1	CASSYGSTSGVNEQFF	TGTGCCAGCAGTTATGGATCGACTAGCGGGGTTAATGAGCAGTTCTTC
-	TRBV30	few	TRBJ2-5	CAWSVPGARGETQYF	TGTGCCTGGAGTGTACCGGGGGCGAGGGGGGAGACCCAGTACTTC
-	TRBV7-9	-	TRBJ1-1	CASSPGGTEAFF	TGTGCCAGCAGCCCCGGAGGGACTGAAGCTTTCTTT
-	TRBV5-1	-	TRBJ2-3	CASSLQDRRTDTQYF	TGCGCCAGCAGCTTGCAGGACCGCCGCACAGATACGCAGTATTTT
TRBD1	TRBV7-9	-	TRBJ1-4	CASSSGQNEKLFF	TGTGCCAGCAGCTCGGGACAGAATGAAAAACTGTTTTTT
TRBD2	TRBV16	-	TRBJ2-1	CASSRYTSGSDNEQFF	TGTGCCAGCAGCCGCTATACTAGCGGGAGCGACAATGAGCAGTTCTTC
TRBD1	TRBV9	few	TRBJ2-5	CASSVYRGRDETQYF	TGTGCCAGCAGCGTATACAGGGGTAGGGATGAGACCCAGTACTTC
-	TRBV6-5	medium-sized	TRBJ2-7	CASKGPGAYEQYF	TGTGCCAGCAAGGGGCCGGGAGCCTACGAGCAGTACTTC
TRBD2	TRBV6-6	-	TRBJ2-1	CASKPSGGATNEQFF	TGTGCCAGCAAACCTAGCGGGGGGGCGACCAATGAGCAGTTCTTC
-	TRBV4-3	-	TRBJ2-3	CASSRTWGDSTDTQYF	TGCGCCAGCAGCCGGACTTGGGGGGATAGCACAGATACGCAGTATTTT
-	TRBV7-2	few	TRBJ2-6	CASSLIRGSGANVLTF	TGTGCCAGCAGCCTAATCCGAGGCTCTGGGGCCAACGTCCTGACTTTC